This T cell receptor (beta chain) was captured in a study of early T cells in non-severe SARS-CoV-2 infection. Looked up from germline, CDR1 is SGHRS and CDR2 is YFSETQ. CDR3 length: 13 residues. V gave up 3 bases and J gave up 4 bases; unmatched junction bases: 0. This clonotype showed up many times. MiXCR, applied by TCRdb to the 5' RACE reads, yields one record per CDR3 protein. The sample shows approximately 35,000 distinct CDR3 sequences, 5.5% to 8% of them seen only once. V and J are TRBV5-1 and TRBJ2-5, with 10 bases fitting TRBD1. Sequenced material: whole blood. The receptor's source is an adult who was a healthcare worker with PCR-confirmed SARS-CoV-2 infection or an uninfected control (not recorded which). CDR3 DNA sequence: TGCGCCAGCAGCTGGACAGGGGGAGAGACCCAGTACTTC. Amino acids: CASSWTGGETQYF. Drawing the rest from reference TRBV5-1 and TRBJ2-5, the complete variable domain is KAGVTQTPRYLIKTRGQQVTLSCSPISGHRSVSWYQQTPGQGLQFLFEYFSETQRNKGNFPGRFSGRQFSNSRSEMNVSTLELGDSALYLCASSWTGGETQYFGPGTRLLVL.